What follows are 8 T cell receptor beta chains derived from one specimen sequenced in a study of early T cells in non-severe SARS-CoV-2 infection. TCRdb redid the calling of the 5' RACE reads with MiXCR, one entry per CDR3 protein. In the table there are more than 80,000 distinct CDR3 sequences, around 14% of which are singletons. The material sequenced was whole blood. The receptors derive from an adult who was a healthcare worker with PCR-confirmed SARS-CoV-2 infection or an uninfected control (not recorded which).

This rearrangement joins TRBV6-5 to TRBJ2-2; 8 positions agree with TRBD2. The junction had 14 bases not matched to a gene; V was cut back by 6 bases and J by 2 bases. This CDR3 has 18 residues. Per the germline V gene, CDR1 is MNHEY and CDR2 is SVGAGI. CDR3 coding DNA: TGTGCCAGCAGCCGTACCTGGCCAGCGGGAGAAAACACCGGGGAGCTGTTTTTT. It translates to CASSRTWPAGENTGELFF.

This clonotype was counted at least ten times. CDR3 sequence: CASSLDGRGVTDTQYF. In DNA, the CDR3 is TGTGCCAGCAGCTTAGATGGGCGGGGTGTCACAGATACGCAGTATTTT. The V and J genes are TRBV7-2 and TRBJ2-3, with a weak D call TRBD2 (6 bases). The CDR3 spans 16 residues. V gave up 1 base and J gave up 2 bases, with 13 bases separating them. CDR1 is SGHTA and CDR2 is FQGNSA in the germline V gene.

This clonotype was picked up a small number of times. The V and J genes are TRBV3-1 and TRBJ2-1; D perhaps matches TRBD2 (6 bases). This CDR3 has 13 residues. The germline CDR1 and CDR2 sequences are LGHDT and YNNKEL (reference sequence). The V end was cut by 3 bases, the J end by 7 bases, with 10 bases between. The CDR3: CASSQTRMNEQFF. CDR3 DNA sequence: TGTGCCAGCAGCCAGACTAGGATGAATGAGCAGTTCTTC.

This clonotype has just a few counts. The V and J genes are TRBV7-6 and TRBJ1-4; 7 nucleotides match TRBD1. This CDR3 has 15 amino acids. V trimming: 5 bases; J trimming: 7 bases; junction bases outside the gene matches: 10. CDR1 is SGHVS, CDR2 FNYEAQ, per germline. Written as DNA, the CDR3 is TGTGCCAGCAGCGGGGGGACAGTAATTGGTGAAAAACTGTTTTTT. Translation: CASSGGTVIGEKLFF.

This clonotype was seen many times. This chain joins TRBV2 and TRBJ1-2; D call uncertain. V lost 9 bases and J 8 bases, leaving 16 bases between the germline ends. The CDR3 runs to 12 residues. Per the germline V gene, CDR1 is SNHLY and CDR2 is FYNNEI. The CDR3: CASTEEAGGYTF. In DNA form, the CDR3 reads TGTGCCAGTACCGAAGAGGCGGGAGGCTACACCTTC.

This clonotype is medium-sized. The chain joins TRBV5-1 to TRBJ2-3; 9 bases map to TRBD2. This CDR3 contains 18 residues. V shed 4 bases and J 6 bases; nucleotides not matched to a gene: 18. CDR1 and CDR2 (germline): SGHRS, YFSETQ. The CDR3: CASSTPPLKVAGVDTQYF. The CDR3, as DNA: TGCGCCAGCAGCACGCCCCCTCTGAAGGTAGCGGGAGTGGATACGCAGTATTTT.

This clonotype has ten or more counts. The genes are TRBV6-2 or TRBV6-3 and TRBJ2-5; 12 nucleotides line up with TRBD2. This CDR3 is 16 amino acids long. CDR1 and CDR2 (germline): MNHEY, SVGEGT. V was pared by 4 bases and J by 2 bases, with 5 bases of the junction left unmatched. CDR3 bases: TGTGCCAGCAGTTCCTCCGGACTAGCGGGACAAGAGACCCAGTACTTC. It codes for CASSSSGLAGQETQYF.

The count of this clonotype is one. Lacking the conserved final phenylalanine or tryptophan, this CDR3 likely reflects a read error. No DNA is shown, since the ends of the CDR3 on it are uncertain; the CDR3 is the one TCRdb lists. The chain links TRBV28 to TRBJ2-5. Germline V gene sequence: CDR1 MDHEN, CDR2 SYDVKM. The CDR3 is 9 amino acids long, termini counted. This chain's CDR3 is CASSFRCRI.